Here is one TCR beta chain with its context. Which antigen it targets is not known. Base qualities are not at hand, and no much larger clone is one base apart. This record belongs to a study of T-cell reconstitution after alpha-beta-depleted transplantation in children (dated by TCRdb to about 2016). About the study as a whole: Using TCR repertoire profiling, the study quantitatively followed how T-cell immune reconstitution unfolded in children after TCRalphabeta/CD19-depleted allogeneic hematopoietic cell transplantation. Broad study findings and their caveats: The apparently early recovery of alphabetaT-cell counts about two months after transplant reportedly depended on only several hundred rapidly expanded clones that came from non-depleted graft cells. In some patients, high TCRbeta diversity at day 60 was attributed to recipient T cells and intrathymic progenitors that had survived conditioning. Over the following months the frequencies of hyperexpanded clones went down, and after one year T-cell counts and TCRbeta diversity were mostly credited to newly produced T cells.

The junction shows trimming of 1 base on V and 1 base on J, plus 10 bases between the germline ends. Based on the germline V gene (reference sequence), the CDR1 and CDR2 sequences are MNHEY and SMNVEV. The CDR3 holds 15 amino acids from the cysteine to the phenylalanine. Here the CDR3 DNA is all that survives: 45 bases in frame from base 1. The library came from PCR. Sequencing relied on an Illumina HiSeq 2500. TCR libraries were prepared with molecular barcoding, using unique molecular identifiers to normalize TCRbeta repertoire quantification. TCRdb reran the public reads through fastp at Q25 and MiXCR, keeping productive beta chains. Every entry covers one CDR3 protein and lists the most common genes and DNA from its rows. Recorded for this sample are about 74,000 distinct CDR3 sequences; less than 15% of them occurred a single time. The ten largest clones capture 25% to 30% of the sample. What this sample's treatment or condition label stands for: allogeneic hematopoietic cell transplantation with graft depleted of TCRalphabeta T cells and CD19 B cells. The children who served as transplant recipients had been given grafts of TCRalphabeta/CD19-depleted allogeneic hematopoietic cells.

This TCR came from a male patient aged 2 to 10 who had a stem cell transplant for acute lymphoblastic leukemia, so the T cells may come from the graft donor. Rearrangement joined TRBV27 to TRBJ1-1; the D gene identity is not certain. The sample in question was PBMCs, mostly from graft donor cells, obtained 180 days after TCRalphabeta/CD19-depleted stem cell transplant. The CDR3: CASSLLGGRNTEAFF. The DNA is as follows: TGTGCCAGCAGTTTATTGGGCGGACGGAACACTGAAGCTTTCTTT.